This entry lists 18 T cell receptor beta chains sequenced from one sample in a study of blood T cells in healthy people across ages (dated by TCRdb to the mid-2010s). The library came from 5' RACE. The instrument was an Illumina HiSeq 2500. A second about 7 to 12 cycle PCR used a sample-barcoded 5' primer and a J-beta primer mix. TCRdb cleaned the public reads at Q25 with fastp, built clones with MiXCR and kept in-frame beta chains. For every CDR3 protein sequence, its rows merge into one entry that carries the most common genes and DNA. This sample has just under 900,000 distinct CDR3 sequences in its table, and under 35% of those were observed once. The top ten clonotypes cover around 15% of the sample. Sequencing was performed on blood. The receptors come from a woman older than 75 in good health.

The sample holds many counts of this clonotype. The genes are TRBV14 and TRBJ2-3; D perhaps matches TRBD1 (5 bases). The CDR3 loop spans 16 amino acids. Germline CDR1 and CDR2: SGHDN and FVKESK. Trimming stripped 1 base from V and 3 bases from J, with 14 bases between. The CDR3 nucleotides are TGTGCCAGCAGCCAAGTCTCTGGGGCCCAAACAGATACGCAGTATTTT. This translates into CASSQVSGAQTDTQYF. The full variable domain, completed using reference TRBV14 and TRBJ2-3, is EAGVTQFPSHSVIEKGQTVTLRCDPISGHDNLYWYRRVMGKEIKFLLHFVKESKQDESGMPNNRFLAERTGGTYSTLKVQPAELEDSGVYFCASSQVSGAQTDTQYFGPGTRLTVL.

This clonotype was seen at least ten times. The rearrangement links TRBV7-2 to TRBJ2-7; D is undetermined. V shed 6 bases and J shed 3 bases, with 12 bases lying between them. This CDR3 has 13 residues. CDR1 is SGHTA, CDR2 FQGNSA, per germline. The CDR3 region is CASSPLVNYEQYF. The CDR3 DNA follows: TGTGCCAGCAGTCCTCTTGTGAACTACGAGCAGTACTTC.

This clonotype was seen more than once but under ten times. The DNA of the CDR3 is TGTGCCAGCAGCCTCTACGGGCATACTGAAGCTTTCTTT. Amino acids: CASSLYGHTEAFF. This chain uses TRBV6-2 or TRBV6-3 with TRBJ1-1; D not certain. Between the trimmed V and J ends, which lost 6 bases and 5 bases, there was a span of 13 bases. This CDR3 has 13 residues. CDR1 is MNHEY, CDR2 SVGEGT, per germline.

In its sample, this clonotype was seen many times. The chain employs TRBV18 and TRBJ2-5; TRBD1 might be the D (5 bases). The J call is doubtful: the DNA matches TRBJ2-7 better. The germline CDR1 and CDR2 sequences are KGHSH and LQKENI. The length of the CDR3 is 13 residues. CDR3 region: CASSTQRGDEQYF. As DNA, the CDR3 is TGTGCCAGCTCAACTCAAAGGGGTGACGAGCAGTACTTC.

At least ten counts were recorded for this clonotype. This sequence joins TRBV28 and TRBJ1-6, with D maybe TRBD1 (5 bases). CDR1 is MDHEN and CDR2 is SYDVKM in the germline V gene. V was cut by 3 bases and J by 7 bases, with 13 bases left in between. The CDR3 totals 15 residues. For the CDR3, the DNA is TGTGCCAGCAGTTTTTTAGGGACGGGGAATTCACCCCTCCACTTT. Translated, it gives CASSFLGTGNSPLHF.

This clonotype has a count of ten or more. This chain connects TRBV20-1 to TRBJ1-2; D is unclear. From germline, CDR1 is DFQATT and CDR2 SNEGSKA (reference sequence). This CDR3 is built from 12 residues. Trimming took off 4 bases at V and 5 bases at J, with 11 bases between the two ends. The CDR3 sequence: CSAIETEYGYTF. In DNA, the CDR3 is TGCAGTGCTATTGAGACGGAGTATGGCTACACCTTC.

This clonotype showed up many times. The chain joins TRBV10-1 to TRBJ2-3, with 8 bases aligning to TRBD2. The germline V gene encodes CDR1 WNHNN and CDR2 SYGVQD (reference sequence). The J segment lost 6 bases and the V segment lost 0 bases, leaving 8 bases of the junction unmatched. The CDR3 spans 16 residues. The CDR3 is CASSESIAGKGDTQYF. The CDR3 DNA reads TGCGCCAGCAGTGAGTCGATAGCGGGGAAAGGGGATACGCAGTATTTT.

A few counts support this clonotype. The chain joins TRBV2 to TRBJ1-2, with 7 positions matching TRBD1. The CDR3 extends over 13 amino acids. Per germline, CDR1 SNHLY and CDR2 FYNNEI. Unmatched junction bases numbered 2, after V lost 5 bases and J lost 2 bases. CDR3 DNA sequence: TGTGCCAGCAGTAAGACAGGGAACTATGGCTACACCTTC. It codes for CASSKTGNYGYTF. Full variable domain (remainder filled in from reference TRBV2 and TRBJ1-2): EPEVTQTPSHQVTQMGQEVILRCVPISNHLYFYWYRQILGQKVEFLVSFYNNEISEKSEIFDDQFSVERPDGSNFTLKIRSTKLEDSAMYFCASSKTGNYGYTFGSGTRLTVV.

This clonotype showed up many times. This rearrangement joins TRBV6-4 to TRBJ2-7, with a possible D match to TRBD2 (5 bases). In germline, CDR1 is MRHNA, CDR2 SNTAGT. V lost 3 bases and J lost 2, with 8 bases in between. This CDR3 spans 13 amino acids. In nucleotides, the CDR3 is TGTGCCAGCAGTGAGACTATGGCCTACGAGCAGTACTTC. It encodes CASSETMAYEQYF.

This clonotype was detected many times. The chain carries TRBV20-1 and TRBJ2-7, with 10 bases identical to TRBD1. The ends lost 0 bases at V and 5 bases at J; junction bases unmatched: 10. This CDR3 is built from 16 residues. Germline assignment: CDR1 DFQATT and CDR2 SNEGSKA (reference sequence). The CDR3 loop reads CSARDALSGTGDEQYF. The CDR3 region has the DNA TGCAGTGCTAGAGACGCCCTTTCCGGGACAGGGGACGAGCAGTACTTC.

The chain combines TRBV7-2 with TRBJ2-7; D remains ambiguous. The CDR3 totals 14 residues. Trimming pared 8 bases from V and 6 bases from J, leaving 20 bases between. Germline lookup yields CDR1 SGHTA and CDR2 FQGNSA. Written as DNA, the CDR3 is TGTGCCAGCTTTCCCGACATCCCCTCGGGCGAGCAGTACTTC. The encoded protein is CASFPDIPSGEQYF.

Notes on this clonotype: A much larger clonotype is one base distant, so this may be a read error. The chain links TRBV20-1 to TRBJ1-2, with a tentative D call TRBD1 (5 bases). Germline V gene data show CDR1 as DFQATT and CDR2 as SNEGSKA (reference sequence). The CDR3 consists of 12 residues. CDR3 sequence: CRARTTGQGYTF. The CDR3 coding sequence is TGCAGGGCTAGAACCACAGGCCAGGGCTACACCTTC.

This clonotype was found many times. The gene calls are TRBV7-9 and TRBJ2-5; 9 nucleotides align to TRBD1. Unmatched junction bases numbered 4, after V lost 5 bases and J lost 6 bases. The CDR3 sequence is 13 residues long. The germline gives CDR1 SEHNR, CDR2 FQNEAQ (reference sequence). Written as DNA, the CDR3 is TGTGCCAGCAGCAACAGGGGGCGAAAGACCCAGTACTTC. Its translation: CASSNRGRKTQYF.

V usage is TRBV3-1 and J usage is TRBJ2-7, with 7 bases lining up with TRBD2. With the DNA end fitting TRBJ2-5 better, the J assignment may be wrong. Germline lookup yields CDR1 LGHDT and CDR2 YNNKEL (reference sequence). This CDR3 has 15 residues. This chain's CDR3 is CASSQETSISETQYF. CDR3 coding DNA: TGTGCCAGCAGCCAAGAGACTAGCATTTCGGAGACCCAGTACTTC.

As regards this clonotype: Since a much larger clone is just one base distant, this may be a read error. This chain joins TRBV6-2 or TRBV6-3 and TRBJ1-2; 8 bases align to TRBD1. This CDR3 comprises 16 residues. Per germline, CDR1 MNHEY and CDR2 SVGEGT. After removal of 2 bases from V and 4 bases from J, the junction contained 9 bases not matched to a gene. As DNA, the CDR3 is TGTGCCAGCAGTTACGTATCCGGGACAGGAGGCTATGGCTACACCTTC. Amino acids: CASSYVSGTGGYGYTF.

This clonotype was recorded many times. DNA of the CDR3: TGTGCCAGCAGTTACTCAGGGGGGGGCACTGAAGCTTTCTTT. Its translation: CASSYSGGGTEAFF. This chain joins TRBV6-6 and TRBJ1-1; D might be TRBD1 (6 bases). The CDR3 is made up of 14 amino acids. Trimming left V 0 bases short and J 4 bases short, with 9 bases between. CDR1 MNHNY and CDR2 SVGAGI come from the germline V gene (reference sequence).

This clonotype showed up just once. A clone one base away is much larger, so this may be a read error. The chain couples TRBV20-1 to TRBJ1-2; no clear D. The CDR3 is 13 residues long. Germline V gene lookup returns CDR1 DFQATT and CDR2 SNEGSKA (reference sequence). The CDR3 DNA reads TGCAGTGTTAGAGATGCTGCATCGGGTCCTGACACCTTC. Its translation is CSVRDAASGPDTF.

This clonotype has at least ten counts. V is TRBV30 and J is TRBJ2-1; a weak D match, TRBD2 (6 bases). V lost 2 bases and J 1 base, leaving 12 bases between the germline ends. The CDR3 is made up of 15 amino acids. Germline-derived CDR1 and CDR2 are GTSNPN and SVGIG (reference sequence). The CDR3 DNA is TGTGCCTGGAGTTTTGGGGCGGGGTCCTACAATGAGCAGTTCTTC. Translation: CAWSFGAGSYNEQFF. The complete variable domain, with remaining parts taken from reference TRBV30 and TRBJ2-1, reads SQTIHQWPATLVQPVGSPLSLECTVEGTSNPNLYWYRQAAGRGLQLLFYSVGIGQISSEVPQNLSASRPQDRQFILSSKKLLLSDSGFYLCAWSFGAGSYNEQFFGPGTRLTVL.